This T cell receptor (beta chain) was sequenced during a study of PD-1 blockade in classical Hodgkin lymphoma. Relapses following autologous stem cell transplantation were seen in all patients, with brentuximab vedotin exposure varying. Germline loops: CDR1 ENHRY, CDR2 SYGVKD. V dropped 3 bases and J dropped 8; count of bases not matched to a gene: 7. This CDR3 comprises 14 residues. Notes on this clone: The antigen is undetermined.

Assay: immunoSEQ multiplex PCR; the TCRdb copy retains only in-frame clones and omits some. The sample has 25,000 to 35,000 clones, 71% seen once. Study conclusions and caveats: Prior to therapy, complete responders displayed diversity much like that of newly diagnosed patients. Newly diagnosed patients were reported to exhibit reduced baseline TCR diversity relative to healthy donors.

The sample was peripheral blood mononuclear cells (PBMCs), taken before the second cycle of nivolumab. J is TRBJ1-1 and V is TRBV10-3; 9 bases align to TRBD1. The receptor's source is a human donor with classical Hodgkin lymphoma. Here the CDR3 DNA reads TGTGCCATCAGTGACTCAGCGGGACAGGGCGAAGCTTTCTTT. The encoded protein is CAISDSAGQGEAFF.